Given below is one TCR beta chain in context. The antigen remains undetermined. Only in-frame clones appear in the TCRdb table, and some are missing; sequencing was by immunoSEQ multiplex PCR. The repertoire holds about 180,000 clones, with roughly four fifths as singletons. The CDR3 sequence is 13 residues long. Trimming took off 4 bases at V and 8 bases at J, with 15 bases between the two ends. Germline CDR1 and CDR2: SGHRS and YFSETQ. The record originates from a study of cytotoxic CD8 clonotypes in ibrutinib-treated CLL. Study-wide points: Clonotypes that were public were uncommon, and they contracted or stayed stable on treatment.

The source was PBMCs, collected after 24 months of ibrutinib treatment. The chain carries TRBV5-1 and TRBJ1-2; perhaps TRBD1 as D (6 bases). This receptor was taken from a human donor with chronic lymphocytic leukemia. The CDR3 protein is CASSPEGGQGYTF. The CDR3 DNA reads TGCGCCAGCAGCCCAGAGGGGGGTCAGGGCTACACCTTC.